This T cell receptor beta chain was sequenced in a study of shared T cell receptors in the human thymus. The table came from immunoSEQ multiplex PCR; TCRdb's copy has only in-frame clones and leaves some out. Among approximately 660,000 clones listed, more than 75% were seen once. V gave up 0 bases and J gave up 3 bases; unmatched junction bases: 5. Per germline, CDR1 SGDLS and CDR2 YYNGEE. The CDR3 sequence is 15 residues long. These data were also reused for a study on human thymus T cells. From that report: Thymus specimens were resections from corrective heart surgery.

The receptor's source is a boy under two years old with a congenital heart defect. Source material: thymocytes. This chain joins TRBV9 and TRBJ2-7; 8 nucleotides align to TRBD2. The CDR3 sequence: CASSVAAGGIYEQYF. CDR3 bases: TGTGCCAGCAGCGTAGCGGCGGGAGGAATCTACGAGCAGTACTTC.